The entry below gives a single TCR beta chain sequence along with its context. The antigen is not known. The data are from a study of shared clonotypes between healthy human individuals. All donors qualified as healthy HIV-negative adults and had experienced no recent acute infections or vaccinations. Produced via immunoSEQ multiplex PCR; TCRdb's table is partial and in-frame only. The profile shows over 2 million clones, approximately 90% of them singletons. The study, taken as a whole, reports: When naive CD4 clonotypes were compared across a handful of donors, around 5% were shared.

With 6 bases clipped from V and 4 bases from J, the junction kept 1 base outside the gene matches. Germline assignment: CDR1 LNHDA and CDR2 SQIVND (reference sequence). CDR3 length equals 12 residues. The chain is built from TRBV19 and TRBJ1-2, with 8 positions matching TRBD1. The sequenced material came from naive CD4+ T cells from PBMCs. Subset in this sample: CD45RA+ positively selected. This sequence originates from a man aged 18 to 29 in good health. Some clones in this sample may be carry-over from other donors' samples. CDR3 DNA sequence: TGTGCCAGTAGGGACAGGGCCTATGGCTACACCTTC. Translation: CASRDRAYGYTF.